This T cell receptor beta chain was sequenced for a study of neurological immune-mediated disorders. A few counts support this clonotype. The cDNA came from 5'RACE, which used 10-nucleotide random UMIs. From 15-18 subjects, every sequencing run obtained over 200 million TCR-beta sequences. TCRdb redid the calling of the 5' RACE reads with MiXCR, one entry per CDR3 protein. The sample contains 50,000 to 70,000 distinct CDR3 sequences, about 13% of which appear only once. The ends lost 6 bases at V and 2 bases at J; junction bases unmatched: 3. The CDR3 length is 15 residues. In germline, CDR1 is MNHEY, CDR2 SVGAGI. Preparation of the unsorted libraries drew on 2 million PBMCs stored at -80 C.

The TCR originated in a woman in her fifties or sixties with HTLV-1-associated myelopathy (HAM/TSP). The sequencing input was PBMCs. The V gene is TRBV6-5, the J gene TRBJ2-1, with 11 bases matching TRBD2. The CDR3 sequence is CASRPGLAAYNEQFF. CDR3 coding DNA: TGTGCCAGCAGACCGGGACTAGCGGCCTACAATGAGCAGTTCTTC.